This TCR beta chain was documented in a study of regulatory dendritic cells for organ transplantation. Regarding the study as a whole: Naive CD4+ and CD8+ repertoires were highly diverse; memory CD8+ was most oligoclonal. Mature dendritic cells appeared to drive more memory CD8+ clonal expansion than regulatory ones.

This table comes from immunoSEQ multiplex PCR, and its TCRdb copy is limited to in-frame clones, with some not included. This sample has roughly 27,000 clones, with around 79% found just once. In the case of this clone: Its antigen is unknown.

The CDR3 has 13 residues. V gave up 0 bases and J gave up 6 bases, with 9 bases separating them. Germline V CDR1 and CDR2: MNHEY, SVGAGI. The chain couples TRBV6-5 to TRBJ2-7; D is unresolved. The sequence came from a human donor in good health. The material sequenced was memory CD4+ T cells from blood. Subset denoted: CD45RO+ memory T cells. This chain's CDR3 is CASSYSMETEQYF. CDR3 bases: TGTGCCAGCAGTTACTCCATGGAGACCGAGCAGTACTTC.